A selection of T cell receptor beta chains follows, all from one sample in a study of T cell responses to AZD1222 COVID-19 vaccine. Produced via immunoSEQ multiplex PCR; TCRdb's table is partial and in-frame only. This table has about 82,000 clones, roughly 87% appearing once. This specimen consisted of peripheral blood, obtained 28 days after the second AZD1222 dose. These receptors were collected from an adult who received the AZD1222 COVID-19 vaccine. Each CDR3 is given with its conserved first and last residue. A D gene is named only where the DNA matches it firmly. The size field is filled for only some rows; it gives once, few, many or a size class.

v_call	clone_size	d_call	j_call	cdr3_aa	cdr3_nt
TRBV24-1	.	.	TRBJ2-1	CATSVRSGTGGYEQFF	TGTGCCACCAGTGTCCGATCCGGGACCGGGGGCTATGAGCAGTTCTTC
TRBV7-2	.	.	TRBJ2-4	CASSPAAGGADIQYF	TGTGCCAGCAGCCCTGCCGCAGGGGGGGCGGACATTCAGTACTTC
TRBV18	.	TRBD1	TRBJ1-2	CASSPGFHGQGAGGYTF	TGTGCCAGCTCGCCCGGATTTCACGGACAGGGGGCGGGTGGCTACACCTTC
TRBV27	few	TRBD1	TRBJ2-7	CASRAATGFRYEQYF	TGTGCCAGCAGAGCAGCGACAGGGTTTCGCTACGAGCAGTACTTC
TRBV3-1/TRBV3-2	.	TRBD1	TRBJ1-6	CASSQGTGGESPLHF	TGTGCCAGCAGCCAAGGGACAGGGGGCGAGTCACCCCTCCACTTT
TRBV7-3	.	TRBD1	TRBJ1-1	CASSLSISSGTGPFF	TGTGCCAGCAGCTTAAGTATTTCTTCTGGGACAGGGCCTTTCTTT
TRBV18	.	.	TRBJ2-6	CASSPLQEAANVLTF	TGTGCCAGCTCACCACTCCAGGAGGCGGCCAACGTCCTGACTTTC
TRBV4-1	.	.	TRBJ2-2	CASSQVVGGIASGELFF	TGCGCCAGCAGCCAAGTCGTAGGAGGCATAGCGTCCGGGGAGCTGTTTTTT
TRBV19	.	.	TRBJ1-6	CASSIGATGNSPLHF	TGTGCCAGTAGTATAGGTGCCACGGGGAATTCACCCCTCCACTTT
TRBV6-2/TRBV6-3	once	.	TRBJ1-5	CASSYSDNQPQHF	TGTGCCAGCAGTTACTCGGACAATCAGCCCCAGCATTTT
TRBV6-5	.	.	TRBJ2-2	CASQGQRSTGELFF	TGTGCCAGTCAAGGACAAAGAAGTACCGGGGAGCTGTTTTTT
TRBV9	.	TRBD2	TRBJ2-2	CASSARGAGGLVTGELFF	TGTGCCAGCAGCGCCAGGGGAGCGGGGGGGCTCGTCACCGGGGAGCTGTTTTTT
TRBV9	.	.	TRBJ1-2	CASSVASGWGYGYTF	TGTGCCAGCAGCGTAGCTTCCGGGTGGGGCTATGGCTACACCTTC
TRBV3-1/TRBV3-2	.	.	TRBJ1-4	CASSPLGKEKLFF	TGTGCCAGCAGCCCCTTGGGGAAGGAAAAACTGTTTTTT
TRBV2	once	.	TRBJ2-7	CASSARTVFYEQYF	TGTGCCAGCAGTGCTCGGACAGTTTTCTACGAGCAGTACTTC
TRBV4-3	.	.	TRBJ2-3	CASSLGASTDTQYF	TGCGCCAGCAGCCTCGGCGCCAGCACAGATACGCAGTATTTT
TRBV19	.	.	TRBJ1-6	CASRMADNSPLHF	TGTGCCAGTAGAATGGCGGATAATTCACCCCTCCACTTT
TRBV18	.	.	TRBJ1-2	CASSPGLVYGYTF	TGTGCCAGCTCACCGGGGTTAGTGTATGGCTACACCTTC
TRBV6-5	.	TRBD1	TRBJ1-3	CASSSTGVLDTIYF	TGTGCCAGCAGTTCCACAGGGGTATTAGACACCATATATTTT
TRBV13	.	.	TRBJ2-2	CASSYYLRGTGELFF	TGTGCCAGCAGCTACTATCTAAGAGGCACCGGGGAGCTGTTTTTT
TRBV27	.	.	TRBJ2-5	CASSLSFGRKTQYF	TGTGCCAGCAGTTTAAGTTTCGGAAGAAAGACCCAGTACTTC
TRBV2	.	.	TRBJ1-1	CASRRNRDTEAFF	TGTGCCAGCAGGCGGAACAGGGACACTGAAGCTTTCTTT
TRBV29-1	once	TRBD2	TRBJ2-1	CSVGLAGGRDEQFF	TGCAGCGTTGGCCTAGCGGGGGGGCGAGATGAGCAGTTCTTC
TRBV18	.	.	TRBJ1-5	CASSPQGLYQPQHF	TGTGCCAGCTCACCGCAGGGGCTTTATCAGCCCCAGCATTTT
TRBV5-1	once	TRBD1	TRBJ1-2	CASSWGDRQNYGYTF	TGCGCCAGCAGCTGGGGGGACAGGCAGAACTATGGCTACACCTTC
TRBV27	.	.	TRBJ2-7	CASSYQTGLTAEQYF	TGTGCCAGCAGTTATCAAACAGGGCTGACAGCCGAGCAGTACTTC
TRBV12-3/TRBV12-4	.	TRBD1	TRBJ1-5	CASSATGTQPQHF	TGTGCCAGCAGTGCGACAGGGACTCAGCCCCAGCATTTT
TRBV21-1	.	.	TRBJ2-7	CASSKPDITYEQYF	TGTGCCAGCAGCAAGCCGGACATTACCTACGAGCAGTACTTC
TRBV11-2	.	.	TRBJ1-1	CASSSGMNTEAFF	TGTGCCAGCAGCTCCGGTATGAACACTGAAGCTTTCTTT
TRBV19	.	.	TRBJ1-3	CASQPADRNTIYF	TGTGCCAGCCAACCTGCGGACCGAAACACCATATATTTT
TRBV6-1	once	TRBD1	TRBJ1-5	CASSELYRGRSNQPQHF	TGTGCCAGCAGTGAACTGTACAGGGGAAGGAGCAATCAGCCCCAGCATTTT
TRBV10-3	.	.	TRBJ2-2	CAISEYIDGELFF	TGTGCCATCAGTGAGTACATAGACGGGGAGCTGTTTTTT
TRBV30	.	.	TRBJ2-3	CAWSVRGDTDTQYF	TGTGCCTGGAGTGTACGTGGGGATACAGATACGCAGTATTTT
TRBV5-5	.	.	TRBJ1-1	CASSLGRRDTEAFF	TGTGCCAGCAGCTTGGGCAGGCGGGACACTGAAGCTTTCTTT
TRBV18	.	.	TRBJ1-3	CASSSQSSGNTIYF	TGTGCCAGCTCATCGCAGAGCTCTGGAAACACCATATATTTT
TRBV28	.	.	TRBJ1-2	CASSLQTGSYGYTF	TGTGCCAGCAGTCTTCAAACGGGCAGCTATGGCTACACCTTC
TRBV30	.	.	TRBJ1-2	CAWSSTANYGYTF	TGTGCCTGGAGTTCCACCGCTAACTATGGCTACACCTTC
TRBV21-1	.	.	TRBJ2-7	CASSTVTYEQYF	TGTGCCAGCTCGACGGTCACCTACGAGCAGTACTTC
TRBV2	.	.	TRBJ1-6	CASMGEYNSPLHF	TGTGCCAGCATGGGAGAGTATAATTCACCCCTCCACTTT
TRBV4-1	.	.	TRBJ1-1	CASSRTPPEGYTEAFF	TGCGCCAGCAGTCGAACACCACCCGAGGGGTACACTGAAGCTTTCTTT
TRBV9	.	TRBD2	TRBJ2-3	CASSVESRGGDTQYF	TGTGCCAGCAGCGTAGAATCGCGGGGGGGAGATACGCAGTATTTT
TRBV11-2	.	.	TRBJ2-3	CASSLRPAGGFDTQYF	TGTGCCAGCAGCTTACGCCCAGCGGGCGGGTTTGATACGCAGTATTTT
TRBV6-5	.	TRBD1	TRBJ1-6	CATLAGQENSPLHF	TGTGCCACCCTAGCCGGACAGGAGAATTCACCCCTCCACTTT
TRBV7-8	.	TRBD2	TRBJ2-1	CASSLNWRGEYNEQFF	TGTGCCAGCAGCTTAAATTGGCGGGGGGAGTACAATGAGCAGTTCTTC
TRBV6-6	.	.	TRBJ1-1	CASRLTGNTEAFF	TGTGCCAGCAGGCTGACAGGGAACACTGAAGCTTTCTTT
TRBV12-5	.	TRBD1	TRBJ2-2	CASGLTTGAGELFF	TGTGCTAGTGGTTTGACGACAGGGGCCGGGGAGCTGTTTTTT
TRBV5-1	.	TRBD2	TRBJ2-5	CASSLALAGGETQYF	TGCGCCAGCAGCTTGGCTCTAGCGGGGGGCGAGACCCAGTACTTC
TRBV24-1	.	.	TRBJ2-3	CATSEGADTQYF	TGTGCCACCAGTGAAGGGGCAGATACGCAGTATTTT
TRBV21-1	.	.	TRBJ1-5	CASSKVKGADQPQHF	TGTGCCAGCAGCAAAGTCAAGGGGGCGGATCAGCCCCAGCATTTT